This T cell receptor beta chain derives from a study of neoadjuvant anti-PD-1 for oral cavity cancer (dated by TCRdb to about 2021). Looking at the study overall: Before undergoing curative-intent surgical resection, most patients got three to four biweekly nivolumab doses at 3 mg/kg. Under RECIST 1.1, patients with complete response, partial response or stable disease were classed as responders, and patients with progression were classed as non-responders. A fourth nivolumab dose was given around day 43 to patients without progression, and definitive surgical resection was performed in those patients on days 50-56. The parent correlative cohort included roughly 13 patients, with an approximately 34% response rate.

The investigation overall reported the following: TCR analyses included only a few patients per response group, and the authors called for larger cohorts for validation. A higher pretreatment blood Treg/Th17 ratio correlated with both higher pretreatment blood TCRbeta clonality and lower post-treatment tumor TCRbeta clonality. After neoadjuvant nivolumab, non-responders showed significantly higher T cell clonality (Gini index) in PBMCs than responders did.

Points on this clone: Its antigen is currently not known. Per-nucleotide qualities are absent, and no much larger clonotype sits a single base away.

PBMC libraries used mostly 450 to 500 ng of input genomic DNA for deep sequencing, with six replicates per sample. TCRbeta libraries were prepared with the immunoSEQ hsTCRbeta kit according to the manufacturer's instructions. An Illumina NovaSeq 6000 S4 flow cell was used to sequence the final libraries, which had first been combined to 3 nM. Per the authors' processing: Raw data preprocessing and quality control were performed with the immunoSEQ Analyzer. The analysis was restricted to productive rearrangements, with each unique CDR3 amino acid sequence defining a clonotype. Repertoire clonality was estimated as the Gini-Simpson index, which was calculated using the R package tcR. Student's t test was used to compare Gini indices, and Pearson correlation was used to assess associations with tumor size change. In TCRdb, the immuneACCESS table is reduced to in-frame sequences with V and J assigned. These tables do not hold every clone; where another copy was compared, an unresolved V gene accounts for under half, and the others remain unexplained. V, J and clone size are taken as reported in that table, and D and trimming were inferred from the DNA itself. Across this sample there are around 13,000 clones, with approximately 70% seen only once. The ten most abundant clones make up over 2% of the sample.

From its cysteine to its phenylalanine, the CDR3 spans 17 amino acids. Only the CDR3 region is kept as DNA, spanning 51 bases read in frame from base 1. CDR1 and CDR2 were assigned from the germline V gene (reference sequence) as LNHDA and SQIVND. V loses 10 bases at its end and J loses 3 bases; junction bases beyond the gene matches: 17. According to the study, the label for this sample's time point signals: before neoadjuvant nivolumab. The patients had newly diagnosed stage II-IVA oral cavity squamous cell carcinoma and had not received any prior systemic or radiation treatment. The cohort consisted of patients with HPV-negative, locally advanced oral cavity squamous cell carcinoma. No culture maintenance or expansion was done, as the peripheral blood mononuclear cells went straight to analysis. The samples were drawn from a longitudinal correlative study tied to a single-arm phase II trial testing neoadjuvant nivolumab in oral cavity squamous cell carcinoma. Genomic DNA-based TCRbeta sequencing was performed on subject-matched pre- and post-treatment PBMCs and tumors from three responders and three non-responders. Peripheral blood mononuclear cells were drawn once before nivolumab treatment and a second time after treatment, when surgery took place. The Maxwell RSC DNA from Cells kit was used to isolate genomic DNA from PBMCs.

This receptor was obtained from a person aged 35-79 years with oral cavity squamous cell carcinoma. The V and J genes are TRBV19 and TRBJ1-1; the central 10 bases match TRBD1. The specimen was PBMCs, collected before nivolumab (anti-PD-1) treatment. For the CDR3, the sequence is CATKTVGWDRGDTEAFF. In nucleotides, the sequence is TGTGCCACTAAGACCGTTGGCTGGGACAGGGGAGACACTGAAGCTTTCTTT.